The rows below give T cell receptor beta chains drawn from one sample of a study of control samples from healthy donors and cancer patients. Only in-frame clones appear in the TCRdb table, and some are missing; sequencing was by immunoSEQ multiplex PCR. Of roughly 100,000 clones in the sample, more than 85% are singletons; the top ten hold about 20%. Input material: PBMCs. The receptors derive from a man in his 60s with lung cancer. Each CDR3 is given with its conserved first and last residue. D genes are given only for firm matches. The size entry is marked missing in some rows and otherwise reads once, few, many or a size class.

TRBV30	-	-	TRBJ1-2	TGTGCCTGGAGGGGAGAAACGGGAGGGTTATATGGCTACACCTTC	CAWRGETGGLYGYTF
TRBV3-1/TRBV3-2	TRBD1	once	TRBJ1-3	TGTGCCAGCAGCCACAGGGGGATCTCTGGAAACACCATATATTTT	CASSHRGISGNTIYF
TRBV2	TRBD1	-	TRBJ2-2	TGTGCCAGCAGTCAAACCGCAGGGGGTGACACCGGGGAGCTGTTTTTT	CASSQTAGGDTGELFF
TRBV7-3	-	-	TRBJ2-5	TGTGCCAGCAGCTTAACCCAAGGGGGGGAACAAGAGACCCAGTACTTC	CASSLTQGGEQETQYF
TRBV6-1	TRBD1	-	TRBJ2-7	TGTGCCAGCAGTGAACCAAACCGGGACAGGTGGTACGAGCAGTACTTC	CASSEPNRDRWYEQYF
TRBV6-5	-	-	TRBJ1-5	TGTGCCAGCAGTAATACAGGTGCGAGCAATCAGCCCCAGCATTTT	CASSNTGASNQPQHF
TRBV11-2	TRBD1	-	TRBJ1-2	TGTGCCAGCAGCTTAGGGGGGACAGAATCTAATTCCTATGGCTACACCTTC	CASSLGGTESNSYGYTF
TRBV5-1	-	-	TRBJ1-2	TGCGCCAGCAGCGAGGGAGTTAACTATGGCTACACCTTC	CASSEGVNYGYTF
TRBV12-5	-	once	TRBJ2-3	TGTGCTAGTGGTTTGGGGGACGGATCAGACGCTACGCAGTATTTT	CASGLGDGSDATQYF
TRBV25-1	-	-	TRBJ2-3	TGTGCCAGCAGTGAATCCTGGGGACTTAGCACAGATACGCAGTATTTT	CASSESWGLSTDTQYF
TRBV24-1	-	-	TRBJ2-3	TGTGCCACCAGTGATCCCGGGACGTCGGATACGCAGTATTTT	CATSDPGTSDTQYF
TRBV3-1/TRBV3-2	-	-	TRBJ2-3	TGTGCCAGCAGCCAAGACCGAGGTCATACGCAGTATTTT	CASSQDRGHTQYF
TRBV7-2	TRBD2	-	TRBJ2-5	TGTGCCAGTAGCGGGGGGCCTTATCAAGAGACCCAGTACTTC	CASSGGPYQETQYF